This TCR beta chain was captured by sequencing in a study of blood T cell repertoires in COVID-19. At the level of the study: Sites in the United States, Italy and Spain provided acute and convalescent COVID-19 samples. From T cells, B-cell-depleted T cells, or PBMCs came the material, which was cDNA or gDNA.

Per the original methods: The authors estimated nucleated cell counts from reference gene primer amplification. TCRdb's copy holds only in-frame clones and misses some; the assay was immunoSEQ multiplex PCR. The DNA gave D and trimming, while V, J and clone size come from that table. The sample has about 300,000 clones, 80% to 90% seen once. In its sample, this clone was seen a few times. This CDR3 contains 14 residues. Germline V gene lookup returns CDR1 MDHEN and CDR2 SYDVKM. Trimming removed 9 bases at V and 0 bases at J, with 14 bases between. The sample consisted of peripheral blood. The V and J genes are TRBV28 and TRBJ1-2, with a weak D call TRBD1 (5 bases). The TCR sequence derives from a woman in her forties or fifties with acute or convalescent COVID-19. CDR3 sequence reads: CASFDPTANYGYTF. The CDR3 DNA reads TGTGCCAGTTTCGACCCGACAGCTAACTATGGCTACACCTTC.